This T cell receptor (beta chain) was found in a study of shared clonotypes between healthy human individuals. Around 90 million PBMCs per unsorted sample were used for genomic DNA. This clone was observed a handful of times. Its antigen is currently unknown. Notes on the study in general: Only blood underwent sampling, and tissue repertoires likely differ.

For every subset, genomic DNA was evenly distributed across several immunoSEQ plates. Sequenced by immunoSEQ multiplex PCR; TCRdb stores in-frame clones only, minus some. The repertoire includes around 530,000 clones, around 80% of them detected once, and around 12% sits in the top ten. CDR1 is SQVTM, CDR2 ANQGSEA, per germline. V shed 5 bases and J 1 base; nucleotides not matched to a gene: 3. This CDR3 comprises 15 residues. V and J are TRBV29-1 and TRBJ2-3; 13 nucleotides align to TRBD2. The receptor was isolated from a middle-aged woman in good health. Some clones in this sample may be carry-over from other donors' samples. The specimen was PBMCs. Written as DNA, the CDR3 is TGCAGCGTTTACACTAGCGGGAGGGGCACAGATACGCAGTATTTT. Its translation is CSVYTSGRGTDTQYF.